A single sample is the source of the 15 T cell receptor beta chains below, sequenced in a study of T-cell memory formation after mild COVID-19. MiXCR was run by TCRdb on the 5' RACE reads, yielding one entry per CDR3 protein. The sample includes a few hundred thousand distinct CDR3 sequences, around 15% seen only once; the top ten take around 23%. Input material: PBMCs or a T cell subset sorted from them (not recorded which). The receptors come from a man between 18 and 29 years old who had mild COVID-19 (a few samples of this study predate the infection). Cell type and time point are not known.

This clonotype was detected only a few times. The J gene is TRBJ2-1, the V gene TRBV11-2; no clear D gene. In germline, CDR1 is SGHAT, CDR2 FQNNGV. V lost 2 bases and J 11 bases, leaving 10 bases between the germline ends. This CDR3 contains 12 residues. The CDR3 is CASSLSARKQFF. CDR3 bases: TGTGCCAGCAGCTTATCAGCCCGAAAGCAGTTCTTC.

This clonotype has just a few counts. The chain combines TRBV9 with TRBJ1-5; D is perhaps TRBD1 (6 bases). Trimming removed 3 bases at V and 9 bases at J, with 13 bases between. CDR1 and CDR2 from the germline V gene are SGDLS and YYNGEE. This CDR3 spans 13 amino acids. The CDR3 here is CASSAMPTGPQHF. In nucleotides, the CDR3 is TGTGCCAGCAGCGCTATGCCGACAGGGCCCCAGCATTTT.

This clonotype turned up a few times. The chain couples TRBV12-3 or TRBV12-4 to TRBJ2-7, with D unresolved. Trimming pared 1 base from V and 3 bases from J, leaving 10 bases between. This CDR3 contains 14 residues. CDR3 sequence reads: CASSLGTSDYEQYF. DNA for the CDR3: TGTGCCAGCAGTTTAGGTACGAGCGACTACGAGCAGTACTTC.

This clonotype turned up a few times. CDR3 nucleotides: TGCGCCAGCAGCTTGGTGGGGACAGGGGAAGAGACCCAGTACTTC. It yields the protein CASSLVGTGEETQYF. The chain joins TRBV5-1 to TRBJ2-5, with 10 bases matching TRBD1. The germline gives CDR1 SGHRS, CDR2 YFSETQ. Trimming at V came to 0 bases and at J to 3 bases, leaving 2 bases not matched to a gene. CDR3 length: 15 amino acids.

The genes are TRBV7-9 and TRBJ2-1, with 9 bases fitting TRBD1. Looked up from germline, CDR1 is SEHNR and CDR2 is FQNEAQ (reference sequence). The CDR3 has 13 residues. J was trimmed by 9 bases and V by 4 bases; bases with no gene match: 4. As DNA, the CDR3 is TGTGCCAGCAGCTCAACGGACAGGGGTGAGCAGTTCTTC. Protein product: CASSSTDRGEQFF.

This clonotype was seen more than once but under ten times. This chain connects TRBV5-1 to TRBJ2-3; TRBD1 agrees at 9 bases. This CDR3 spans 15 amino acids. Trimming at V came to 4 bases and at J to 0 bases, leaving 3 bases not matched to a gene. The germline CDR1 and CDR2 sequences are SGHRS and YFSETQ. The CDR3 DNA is TGCGCCAGCAGCCGGGACAGGGAAAGCACAGATACGCAGTATTTT. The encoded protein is CASSRDRESTDTQYF.

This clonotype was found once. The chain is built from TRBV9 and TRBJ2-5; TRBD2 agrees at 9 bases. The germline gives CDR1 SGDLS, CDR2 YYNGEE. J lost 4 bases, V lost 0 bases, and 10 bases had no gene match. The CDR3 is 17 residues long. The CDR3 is CASSVGTAGGYGETQYF. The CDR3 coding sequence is TGTGCCAGCAGCGTAGGAACAGCGGGGGGTTATGGAGAGACCCAGTACTTC.

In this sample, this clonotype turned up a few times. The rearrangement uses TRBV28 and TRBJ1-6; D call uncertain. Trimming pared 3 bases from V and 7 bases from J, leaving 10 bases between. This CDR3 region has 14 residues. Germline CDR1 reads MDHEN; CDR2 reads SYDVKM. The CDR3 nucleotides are TGTGCCAGCAGTTTCGTTGTTTTGAATTCACCCCTCCACTTT. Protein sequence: CASSFVVLNSPLHF.

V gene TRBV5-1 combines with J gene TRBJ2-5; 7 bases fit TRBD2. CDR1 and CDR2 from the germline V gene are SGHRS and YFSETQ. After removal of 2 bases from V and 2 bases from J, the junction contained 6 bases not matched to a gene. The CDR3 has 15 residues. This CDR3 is CASSLQAGRQETQYF. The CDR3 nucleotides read TGCGCCAGCAGCTTACAAGCGGGGAGACAAGAGACCCAGTACTTC.

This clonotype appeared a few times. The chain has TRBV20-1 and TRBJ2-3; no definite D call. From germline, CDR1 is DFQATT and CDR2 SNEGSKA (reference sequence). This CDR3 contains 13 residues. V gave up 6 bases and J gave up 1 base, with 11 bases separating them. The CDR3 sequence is CSARVPGTDTQYF. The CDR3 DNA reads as TGCAGTGCCCGGGTTCCCGGCACAGATACGCAGTATTTT.

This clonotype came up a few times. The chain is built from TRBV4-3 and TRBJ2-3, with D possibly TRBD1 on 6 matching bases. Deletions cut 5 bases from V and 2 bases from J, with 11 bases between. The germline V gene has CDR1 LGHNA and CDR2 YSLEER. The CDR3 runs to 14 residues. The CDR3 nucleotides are TGCGCCAGCAGCAGGTGGACAGCCACAGATACGCAGTATTTT. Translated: CASSRWTATDTQYF.

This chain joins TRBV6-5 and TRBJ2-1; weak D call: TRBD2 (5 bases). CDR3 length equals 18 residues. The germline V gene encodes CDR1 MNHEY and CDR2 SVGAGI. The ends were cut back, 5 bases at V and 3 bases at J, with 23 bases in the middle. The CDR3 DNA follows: TGTGCCAGCAGTACCGCCGACGCAGGAGGTCCATTCTACAATGAGCAGTTCTTC. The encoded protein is CASSTADAGGPFYNEQFF.

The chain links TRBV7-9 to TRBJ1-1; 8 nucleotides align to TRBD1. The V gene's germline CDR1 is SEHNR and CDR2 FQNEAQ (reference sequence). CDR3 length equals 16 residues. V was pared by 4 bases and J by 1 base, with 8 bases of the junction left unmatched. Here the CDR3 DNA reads TGTGCCAGCAGCTCCAGACAGGGGTTAACGAACACTGAAGCTTTCTTT. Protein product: CASSSRQGLTNTEAFF.

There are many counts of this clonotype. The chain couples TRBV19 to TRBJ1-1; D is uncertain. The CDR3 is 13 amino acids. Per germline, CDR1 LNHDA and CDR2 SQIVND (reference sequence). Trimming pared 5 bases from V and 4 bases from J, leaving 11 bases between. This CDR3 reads CASSYAGGTEAFF. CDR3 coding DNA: TGTGCCAGTAGTTACGCAGGAGGCACTGAAGCTTTCTTT.

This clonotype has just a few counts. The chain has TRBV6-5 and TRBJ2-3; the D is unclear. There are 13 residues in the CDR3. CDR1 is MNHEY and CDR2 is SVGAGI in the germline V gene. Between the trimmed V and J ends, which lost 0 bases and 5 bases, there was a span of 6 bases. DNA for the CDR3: TGTGCCAGCAGTTACTCGATAAGAGATACGCAGTATTTT. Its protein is CASSYSIRDTQYF.